This TCR beta chain was retrieved from a study of blood T cell repertoires in COVID-19. As for the study in general: There were acute and convalescent COVID-19 samples, and they came from the United States, Italy and Spain.

The authors' processing: Quantification of nucleated cells was approximated via reference gene primer amplification. The protocol was immunoSEQ multiplex PCR, while the TCRdb copy is restricted to in-frame clones and leaves out a portion. V and J calls and clone size come straight from that table; D and trimming were deduced from the DNA. Of about 170,000 clones listed, 65% to 85% were seen once; the top ten hold less than 4%. CDR1 is LNHDA and CDR2 is SQIVND in the germline V gene (reference sequence). V lost 8 bases and J 3 bases, leaving 19 bases between the germline ends. The CDR3 length is 16 residues. Those who participated ranged in age from roughly 18 to 89 years and resided in about two dozen US areas. Self-reported history from a screening survey and questionnaire set each donor's cohort.

The sample taken for sequencing was PBMCs or T cells enriched from blood (not recorded which). The chain has TRBV19 and TRBJ1-4; maybe TRBD1 (5 bases). The receptor comes from a woman between 50 and 59 years old in a cohort exposed to, infected with or recovered from COVID-19 (not recorded which). CDR3 region: CASQPPGFRANEKLFF. The CDR3 DNA reads as TGTGCCAGTCAACCCCCAGGGTTTCGGGCTAATGAAAAACTGTTTTTT.